The 32 T cell receptor beta chains in this list originate from one sample, sequenced in a study of lymphopenia after photon versus proton radiotherapy. The repertoire was sequenced with immunoSEQ multiplex PCR; TCRdb's copy has only in-frame clones and lacks some. The data show fewer than 35,000 clones, 80% to 90% seen once. This specimen consisted of peripheral blood, obtained from a patient treated with proton-based radiotherapy. Receptors originate from a woman in her seventies with pancreatic cancer. Some clones in this sample may be carry-over from other donors' samples.

This clone was seen once. The chain links TRBV28 to TRBJ1-5, with TRBD1 matching over 7 bases. Trimming removed 4 bases from V and 6 bases from J; junction bases left unmatched: 6. This CDR3 is 14 amino acids long. CDR1 and CDR2 from the germline V gene are MDHEN and SYDVKM. CDR3 coding DNA: TGTGCCAGCAGTTCCTCCAGGGGGACTCAGCCCCAGCATTTT. Its translation: CASSSSRGTQPQHF.

This clone was observed a few times. V usage is TRBV2 and J usage is TRBJ1-5, with D unresolved. Trimming took off 0 bases at V and 7 bases at J, with 13 bases between the two ends. Looked up from germline, CDR1 is SNHLY and CDR2 is FYNNEI. This CDR3 has 15 amino acids. The CDR3, as DNA: TGTGCCAGCAGTGAAGCGCTTTCGGGTGTCCAGCCCCAGCATTTT. Its translation: CASSEALSGVQPQHF.

CDR3 sequence: CASSLTGSSYEQYF. In nucleotides, the CDR3 is TGTGCCAGCAGTTTAACGGGTAGCTCCTACGAGCAGTACTTC. The V call is TRBV27, the J call TRBJ2-7, with D hard to call. The CDR3 is made up of 14 amino acids. V gave up 2 bases and J gave up 0 bases, with 8 bases separating them. CDR1 is MNHEY, CDR2 SMNVEV, per germline (reference sequence).

The chain joins TRBV19 to TRBJ1-1; 10 nucleotides match TRBD1. Germline CDR1 LNHDA, CDR2 SQIVND (reference sequence). Unmatched junction bases numbered 7, after V lost 4 bases and J lost 5 bases. This CDR3 spans 15 amino acids. In DNA, the CDR3 is TGTGCCAGTAGTAGACAGGGGGCAGGGGATACTGAAGCTTTCTTT. It specifies CASSRQGAGDTEAFF.

Comment on this clone: This CDR3 is also generated by other DNA sequences in the sample. The chain is built from TRBV19 and TRBJ1-2; D not resolved. With 1 base removed from V and 4 bases from J, the gap between germline ends came to 7 bases. The CDR3 extends over 13 amino acids. Germline V CDR1 and CDR2: LNHDA, SQIVND (reference sequence). The CDR3, as DNA: TGTGCCAGTAGTATAGGTGGCGGCTATGGCTACACCTTC. Its protein is CASSIGGGYGYTF.

V and J are TRBV29-1 and TRBJ2-1; D remains unclear. Trimming left V 2 bases short and J 4 bases short, with 6 bases between. From germline, CDR1 is SQVTM and CDR2 ANQGSEA. CDR3 length: 12 amino acids. CDR3 in DNA: TGCAGCGTTGAACACACGTACAATGAGCAGTTCTTC. Protein sequence: CSVEHTYNEQFF.

The rearrangement joins TRBV18 to TRBJ1-5; the D gene is possibly TRBD1 (5 bases). The V gene's germline CDR1 is KGHSH and CDR2 LQKENI. There are 15 residues in the CDR3. V lost 1 base to trimming and J lost 4 bases, with 11 bases between them. The CDR3 DNA is TGTGCCAGCTCACCACTTTTCGGGGGGAATCAGCCCCAGCATTTT. It codes for CASSPLFGGNQPQHF.

The chain carries TRBV28 and TRBJ1-4, with 10 bases aligning to TRBD1. V was clipped by 6 bases and J by 8 bases; unmatched bases: 9. Germline CDR1 reads MDHEN; CDR2 reads SYDVKM. The CDR3 covers 15 residues. Written as DNA, the CDR3 is TGTGCCAGCAGCCGCCGGACAGGGGGAGACGAAAAACTGTTTTTT. Its protein is CASSRRTGGDEKLFF.

This chain's CDR3 is CASSPWTSGGYEQYF. Here the CDR3 DNA reads TGTGCCAGCAGTCCCTGGACTAGCGGGGGATACGAGCAGTACTTC. The chain has TRBV27 and TRBJ2-5; 13 bases align to TRBD2. The J call is doubtful: the DNA matches TRBJ2-7 better. The CDR3 has 15 amino acids. Looked up from germline, CDR1 is MNHEY and CDR2 is SMNVEV (reference sequence).

Notes on this clone: Other DNA variants within this sample encode the same CDR3. V usage is TRBV10-1 and J usage is TRBJ2-7; 9 bases fit TRBD1. Germline-derived CDR1 and CDR2 are WNHNN and SYGVQD (reference sequence). The CDR3 is 14 residues long. Unmatched junction bases numbered 2, after V lost 5 bases and J lost 0 bases. The CDR3 here is CASSRDRASYEQYF. The CDR3 bases are TGCGCCAGCAGTCGGGACAGGGCCTCCTACGAGCAGTACTTC.

The chain employs TRBV4-1 and TRBJ1-2; TRBD1 might be the D (5 bases). V lost 4 bases and J 3 bases, leaving 12 bases between the germline ends. Germline V gene sequence: CDR1 MGHRA, CDR2 YSYEKL. The CDR3 length is 14 residues. The CDR3 is CASSPPGGDYGYTF. The CDR3 bases are TGCGCCAGCAGCCCCCCTGGGGGGGACTATGGCTACACCTTC.

The chain is built from TRBV5-1 and TRBJ2-2; D gene unclear. The germline V and J ends were trimmed by 7 bases and 1 base, with 11 bases remaining between them. Germline lookup yields CDR1 SGHRS and CDR2 YFSETQ. This CDR3 is 14 amino acids long. For the CDR3, the DNA is TGCGCCAGCGGGATTGGAGTGAACACCGGGGAGCTGTTTTTT. Translation: CASGIGVNTGELFF.

This chain links TRBV6-1 with TRBJ2-3; a possible D gene is TRBD2 (6 bases). V dropped 2 bases and J dropped 1 base, with 13 bases sitting between them. There are 16 residues in the CDR3. Germline CDR1 and CDR2: MNHNS and SASEGT. CDR3 coding DNA: TGTGCCAGCAGTGAACTTGGGGGGAGAGGCACAGATACGCAGTATTTT. Amino acids: CASSELGGRGTDTQYF.

The CDR3 DNA reads TGTGCCAGCAGGCAGGGGGCAGGAGGCTACACCTTC. Its protein product is CASRQGAGGYTF. The V and J genes are TRBV6-5 and TRBJ1-2; TRBD1 matches 8 bases. V was pared by 6 bases and J by 8 bases, with 5 bases of the junction left unmatched. The CDR3 spans 12 residues. Germline V gives CDR1 MNHEY, CDR2 SVGAGI.

The chain links TRBV28 to TRBJ2-7, with TRBD1 identical over 8 bases. The junction had 12 bases not matched to a gene; V was cut back by 7 bases and J by 7 bases. Germline CDR1 and CDR2: MDHEN and SYDVKM. The CDR3 spans 14 residues. The CDR3 DNA reads TGTGCCAGCAAACTTGGGACAGGCTTGGGGGAGCAGTACTTC. Translation: CASKLGTGLGEQYF.

This chain uses TRBV9 with TRBJ2-3; 8 bases match TRBD2. This CDR3 has 15 amino acids. V was pared by 4 bases and J by 2 bases, with 6 bases of the junction left unmatched. The germline CDR1 and CDR2 sequences are SGDLS and YYNGEE. The CDR3 here is CASSPRGGVTDTQYF. The DNA for the CDR3 is TGTGCCAGCAGCCCTCGGGGGGGAGTCACAGATACGCAGTATTTT.

The chain uses TRBV19 and TRBJ1-1, with no clear D. The CDR3 extends over 12 amino acids. The V and J ends lost 8 bases and 0 bases respectively, with 7 bases between them. Germline CDR1 and CDR2: LNHDA and SQIVND (reference sequence). The CDR3 DNA reads TGTGCCAGTGGGAGGGTGAACACTGAAGCTTTCTTT. It is translated as CASGRVNTEAFF.

This chain connects TRBV30 to TRBJ2-5; TRBD1 is a possible D gene (6 bases). V was clipped by 1 base and J by 0 bases, with 9 bases between them. The CDR3 contains 14 residues. Germline CDR1 is GTSNPN and CDR2 is SVGIG (reference sequence). The CDR3 sequence is CAWSGDTYQETQYF. DNA of the CDR3: TGTGCCTGGAGTGGGGACACGTACCAAGAGACCCAGTACTTC.

V and J are TRBV30 and TRBJ1-2; D ambiguous. The CDR3 is made up of 13 amino acids. From germline, CDR1 is GTSNPN and CDR2 SVGIG (reference sequence). V lost 0 bases, J lost 1 base, and 6 bases lay in between. The CDR3 coding sequence is TGTGCCTGGAGTGTCACGGATAACTATGGCTACACCTTC. Protein sequence: CAWSVTDNYGYTF.

This chain uses TRBV10-3 with TRBJ2-7, with 13 bases matching TRBD2. V was pared by 2 bases and J by 7 bases, with 5 bases of the junction left unmatched. The CDR3 is 15 residues long. In germline, CDR1 is ENHRY, CDR2 SYGVKD. CDR3 coding DNA: TGTGCCATCAGTGAGACTAGCGGGAGGGTTTGGGAGCAGTACTTC. Protein product: CAISETSGRVWEQYF.

V is TRBV6-1 and J is TRBJ1-5; D ambiguous. Germline V gene lookup returns CDR1 MNHNS and CDR2 SASEGT. V was clipped by 6 bases and J by 2 bases, with 8 bases between them. The CDR3 totals 13 residues. This chain's CDR3 is CASRTSGNQPQHF. As DNA, the CDR3 is TGTGCCAGCAGGACTTCGGGCAATCAGCCCCAGCATTTT.

The chain combines TRBV5-8 with TRBJ2-3; TRBD2 aligns across 8 bases. This CDR3 has 14 residues. The junction had 3 bases not matched to a gene; V was cut back by 1 base and J by 5 bases. The germline V gene has CDR1 SGHTS and CDR2 YDEGEE. The CDR3 nucleotides are TGTGCCAGCAGCTTGCGGGAGGGCCTAGATACGCAGTATTTT. Translated, it gives CASSLREGLDTQYF.

This clone has a handful of counts. The CDR3 DNA reads as TGTGCCAGCAGCCAACCGGGACAGGGGTTCGCTAACTATGGCTACACCTTC. Its protein is CASSQPGQGFANYGYTF. The chain uses TRBV11-2 and TRBJ1-2, with 10 nucleotides matching TRBD1. The germline V gene has CDR1 SGHAT and CDR2 FQNNGV. The length of the CDR3 is 17 residues. Germline trimming cut 5 bases from V and 0 bases from J; bases unmatched to any gene: 9. The full variable domain, completed using reference TRBV11-2 and TRBJ1-2, is EAGVAQSPRYKIIEKRQSVAFWCNPISGHATLYWYQQILGQGPKLLIQFQNNGVVDDSQLPKDRFSAERLKGVDSTLKIQPAKLEDSAVYLCASSQPGQGFANYGYTFGSGTRLTVV.

V gene TRBV6-5 combines with J gene TRBJ1-3; no clear D gene. The length of the CDR3 is 15 residues. CDR1 MNHEY and CDR2 SVGAGI come from the germline V gene. The ends were cut back, 5 bases at V and 0 bases at J, with 11 bases in the middle. The CDR3 loop is CASSPTANSGNTIYF. As DNA, the CDR3 is TGTGCCAGCAGTCCCACAGCGAACTCTGGAAACACCATATATTTT.

The chain carries TRBV30 and TRBJ1-2; TRBD1 aligns across 10 bases. Germline CDR1 reads GTSNPN; CDR2 reads SVGIG (reference sequence). The V segment lost 0 bases and the J segment 7 bases; nucleotides outside the gene matches: 5. CDR3 length: 14 residues. This chain's CDR3 is CAWSVGDRGSGYTF. DNA for the CDR3: TGTGCCTGGAGTGTAGGGGACAGGGGCTCTGGCTACACCTTC.

CDR3 residues: CASSFGVLNTEAFF. CDR3 DNA: TGTGCCAGCAGCTTTGGAGTACTCAACACTGAAGCTTTCTTT. The rearrangement uses TRBV5-6 and TRBJ1-1; D is unresolved. V dropped 2 bases and J dropped 2 bases, with 10 bases sitting between them. Germline CDR1 reads SGHDT; CDR2 reads YYEEEE. CDR3 size: 14 residues. The whole variable domain, remainder taken from reference TRBV5-6 and TRBJ1-1, is DAGVTQSPTHLIKTRGQQVTLRCSPKSGHDTVSWYQQALGQGPQFIFQYYEEEERQRGNFPDRFSGHQFPNYSSELNVNALLLGDSALYLCASSFGVLNTEAFFGQGTRLTVV.

The gene calls are TRBV4-1 and TRBJ1-5, with D perhaps TRBD1 (5 bases). Germline-derived CDR1 and CDR2 are MGHRA and YSYEKL. This CDR3 has 14 residues. V lost 4 bases to trimming and J lost 0 bases, with 7 bases between them. Written as DNA, the CDR3 is TGCGCCAGCAGCCTCCAGGGTAGCAATCAGCCCCAGCATTTT. This codes for CASSLQGSNQPQHF.

The J gene is TRBJ2-7, the V gene TRBV5-6, with 10 nucleotides matching TRBD1. The V segment lost 3 bases and the J segment 6 bases; nucleotides outside the gene matches: 12. The CDR3 is 16 residues long. Germline V gene data show CDR1 as SGHDT and CDR2 as YYEEEE. The CDR3 sequence: CASSSSLGTGAVEQYF. The CDR3 DNA is TGTGCCAGCAGCTCAAGCCTCGGGACAGGGGCCGTCGAGCAGTACTTC.

The rearrangement joins TRBV25-1 to TRBJ2-1; TRBD2 aligns across 8 bases. The CDR3 runs to 14 residues. CDR1 is MGHDK and CDR2 is SYGVNS in the germline V gene. V dropped 7 bases and J dropped 8; count of bases not matched to a gene: 10. Here the CDR3 reads CASTRGGTSDEQFF. The CDR3 DNA is TGTGCCAGCACCCGAGGGGGGACTAGTGATGAGCAGTTCTTC.

The chain links TRBV5-6 to TRBJ1-2; D is unresolved. The germline V and J ends were trimmed by 4 bases and 8 bases, with 15 bases remaining between them. Germline values: CDR1 SGHDT, CDR2 YYEEEE. CDR3 size: 13 residues. The CDR3: CASSPYWTGGYTF. CDR3 DNA sequence: TGTGCCAGCAGCCCATATTGGACGGGCGGCTACACCTTC.

The table lists this clone with a few counts. The rearrangement uses TRBV19 and TRBJ2-3, with 7 bases matching TRBD2. Germline lookup yields CDR1 LNHDA and CDR2 SQIVND (reference sequence). V gave up 7 bases and J gave up 0 bases; unmatched junction bases: 10. There are 16 residues in the CDR3. This CDR3 reads CASKDGLADSTDTQYF. DNA for the CDR3: TGTGCCAGTAAAGACGGGCTAGCGGATAGCACAGATACGCAGTATTTT.

The chain links TRBV7-2 to TRBJ2-7, with D possibly matching TRBD1 (5 bases). CDR1 is SGHTA, CDR2 FQGNSA, per germline. V lost 5 bases to trimming and J lost 2 bases, with 16 bases between them. The CDR3 loop spans 15 amino acids. The CDR3 region has the DNA TGTGCCAGCAGCCAACACCCGCAGGGTACCTACGAGCAGTACTTC. Its protein is CASSQHPQGTYEQYF.